The entry that follows covers one T cell receptor beta chain sequence. Its antigen is currently not known. Nothing much larger sits one base from this clone, and base qualities are not available. This sample stems from a study of control samples from healthy donors and cancer patients (dated by TCRdb to between 2020 and 2021). Receptors were amplified or captured by the immunoSEQ multiplex PCR assay. Drawn from immuneACCESS, this table holds only the in-frame rearrangements with V and J called that TCRdb kept. Clones are partly lost; checked studies trace under half to an unresolved V gene and leave the rest unexplained. For this sample there are about 140,000 clones; roughly 92% appear just once. The ten largest clonotypes hold about 11% of the sample. Relative to germline, V is 7 bases shorter and J is 2 bases shorter, with 9 bases between their ends. The CDR3 runs 13 residues from the cysteine to the phenylalanine. The CDR3 DNA has 39 bases and is translated from base 1. The germline V gene specifies MNHEY as CDR1 and SVGAGI as CDR2.

Sequenced input: blood. The sequence links TRBV6-5 to TRBJ1-3, with the D gene call left open. This receptor was identified in a man between 25 and 39 years old in good health. The sequence in DNA is TGTGCCAGCAAATGGTTCGCTGGAAACACCATATATTTT. Its translation reads: CASKWFAGNTIYF.